These 22 T cell receptor beta chains came from one sample sequenced in a study of CD4+ T cells in melanoma. Sequenced by immunoSEQ multiplex PCR; TCRdb stores in-frame clones only, minus some. This sample has about 110,000 clones, with roughly 90% found just once. The specimen sequenced was peripheral blood. The receptors originated from a human donor with melanoma.

The chain is built from TRBV2 and TRBJ2-3; 7 bases fit TRBD1. Looked up from germline, CDR1 is SNHLY and CDR2 is FYNNEI. With V trimmed by 6 bases and J by 3 bases, 6 bases remained unmatched. This CDR3 contains 14 residues. CDR3 DNA sequence: TGTGCCAGCAGAGGGACAGAGATAACAGATACGCAGTATTTT. This codes for CASRGTEITDTQYF.

This clone was seen a single time. This rearrangement joins TRBV6-6 to TRBJ1-2; 10 nucleotides align to TRBD1. V gave up 7 bases and J gave up 4 bases; unmatched junction bases: 6. Looked up from germline, CDR1 is MNHNY and CDR2 is SVGAGI (reference sequence). There are 14 residues in the CDR3. CDR3 sequence: CASKGTGVAYGYTF. In DNA, the CDR3 is TGTGCCAGCAAAGGGACAGGGGTGGCCTATGGCTACACCTTC.

This chain connects TRBV7-2 to TRBJ2-1, with D unresolved. The V gene lost 3 bases and the J gene lost 5 bases, with 11 bases spanning the gap. Germline-derived CDR1 and CDR2 are SGHTA and FQGNSA. The CDR3 consists of 14 residues. The CDR3 DNA is TGTGCCAGCAGCTTTGTTGGAAGGGACAATGAGCAGTTCTTC. Its protein is CASSFVGRDNEQFF.

Only one count was recorded for this clone. J is TRBJ2-3 and V is TRBV19; D may be TRBD2 (7 bases). CDR3 length equals 16 residues. CDR1 is LNHDA, CDR2 SQIVND, per germline (reference sequence). V was cut by 3 bases and J by 4 bases, with 17 bases left in between. The CDR3 region is CASSIGGGGYSDTQYF. CDR3 nucleotides: TGTGCCAGTAGTATCGGCGGGGGCGGGTATTCAGATACGCAGTATTTT. Supplemented by reference TRBV19 and TRBJ2-3, the full variable domain reads DGGITQSPKYLFRKEGQNVTLSCEQNLNHDAMYWYRQDPGQGLRLIYYSQIVNDFQKGDIAEGYSVSREKKESFPLTVTSAQKNPTAFYLCASSIGGGGYSDTQYFGPGTRLTVL.

Here the CDR3 DNA reads TGTGCCAGCAGCTTGCGGGACATTGGGTCCGGGGAGCTGTTTTTT. Translated: CASSLRDIGSGELFF. The J gene is TRBJ2-2, the V gene TRBV5-5; D possibly corresponds to TRBD1 (6 bases). CDR1 is SGHKS and CDR2 is YYEKEE in the germline V gene (reference sequence). The CDR3 extends over 15 amino acids. The V end lost 1 base, the J end lost 6 bases, and 13 bases lay between the germline ends.

V usage is TRBV5-6 and J usage is TRBJ1-2, with D unclear. The CDR3 runs 13 residues. Between the trimmed V and J ends, which lost 4 bases and 5 bases, there was a span of 12 bases. Germline assignment: CDR1 SGHDT and CDR2 YYEEEE. CDR3 amino acids: CASSAGPSYGYTF. The DNA of the CDR3 is TGTGCCAGCAGCGCCGGACCGTCATATGGCTACACCTTC.

The chain is built from TRBV19 and TRBJ2-7; D possibly corresponds to TRBD1 (6 bases). This CDR3 has 15 residues. V was shortened by 6 bases and J by 1 base, with 16 bases between the two germline ends. Germline loops: CDR1 LNHDA, CDR2 SQIVND (reference sequence). Written as DNA, the CDR3 is TGTGCCAGTAGGGGCACCAGGGGTGGGTCCTACGAGCAGTACTTC. This sequence encodes CASRGTRGGSYEQYF.

The V gene is TRBV9, the J gene TRBJ2-1; 7 positions match TRBD2. The CDR3 is 19 amino acids. V was clipped by 0 bases and J by 6 bases; unmatched bases: 18. The germline CDR1 and CDR2 sequences are SGDLS and YYNGEE. The CDR3 is CASSVEPRGWEGLPNEQFF. CDR3 nucleotides: TGTGCCAGCAGCGTAGAGCCCCGAGGGTGGGAGGGCCTTCCCAATGAGCAGTTCTTC.

This chain connects TRBV5-8 to TRBJ1-1, with 8 bases lining up with TRBD1. V shed 3 bases and J 8 bases; nucleotides not matched to a gene: 3. There are 12 residues in the CDR3. CDR1 is SGHTS and CDR2 is YDEGEE in the germline V gene. The CDR3 is CASSSTGDEAFF. The CDR3 DNA reads TGTGCCAGCAGCTCGACAGGGGACGAAGCTTTCTTT. Combining the CDR3 with reference TRBV5-8 and TRBJ1-1 gives the whole variable domain EAGVTQSPTHLIKTRGQQATLRCSPISGHTSVYWYQQALGLGLQFLLWYDEGEERNRGNFPPRFSGRQFPNYSSELNVNALELEDSALYLCASSSTGDEAFFGQGTRLTVV.

The chain is built from TRBV7-2 and TRBJ2-7; TRBD1 agrees at 9 bases. V shed 5 bases, J shed 2 bases, and the junction held 4 bases outside the gene matches. The CDR3 has 14 residues. From germline, CDR1 is SGHTA and CDR2 FQGNSA. The CDR3 region is CASSPWDRAYEQYF. In DNA, the CDR3 is TGTGCCAGCAGCCCGTGGGACAGGGCCTACGAGCAGTACTTC. The variable domain in full, with the rest retrieved from reference TRBV7-2 and TRBJ2-7, is GAGVSQSPSNKVTEKGKDVELRCDPISGHTALYWYRQSLGQGLEFLIYFQGNSAPDKSGLPSDRFSAERTGGSVSTLTIQRTQQEDSAVYLCASSPWDRAYEQYFGPGTRLTVT.

The V gene is TRBV18, the J gene TRBJ2-7, with 8 bases fitting TRBD1. V shed 4 bases, J shed 5 bases, and the junction held 4 bases outside the gene matches. The CDR3 is 13 residues long. CDR1 and CDR2 (germline): KGHSH, LQKENI. CDR3 residues: CASSLGQGDEQYF. CDR3 sequence (DNA): TGTGCCAGCTCACTAGGACAGGGAGACGAGCAGTACTTC.

The rearrangement joins TRBV5-1 to TRBJ2-7, with 9 bases fitting TRBD2. The CDR3 is 14 residues long. V trimming: 1 base; J trimming: 5 bases; junction bases outside the gene matches: 4. Germline loops: CDR1 SGHRS, CDR2 YFSETQ. The CDR3 region is CASSLISSGNEQYF. CDR3 DNA sequence: TGCGCCAGCAGCTTGATTTCTAGCGGGAACGAGCAGTACTTC.

The rearrangement links TRBV5-6 to TRBJ1-6, with 7 bases aligning to TRBD1. The CDR3 spans 15 residues. Germline CDR1 SGHDT, CDR2 YYEEEE. Trimming took 1 base from V and 10 from J; bases not matched to a gene: 8. Written as DNA, the CDR3 is TGTGCCAGCAGCTTGTTTCCAGGGGGAAAATCACCCCTCCACTTT. Protein sequence: CASSLFPGGKSPLHF. The full variable domain, rest sourced from reference TRBV5-6 and TRBJ1-6, is DAGVTQSPTHLIKTRGQQVTLRCSPKSGHDTVSWYQQALGQGPQFIFQYYEEEERQRGNFPDRFSGHQFPNYSSELNVNALLLGDSALYLCASSLFPGGKSPLHFGNGTRLTVT.

This clone has only one observation. The chain has TRBV7-2 and TRBJ2-3, with no clear D. Germline V lookup: CDR1 SGHTA, CDR2 FQGNSA. The CDR3 has 15 residues. V was shortened by 3 bases and J by 1 base, with 11 bases between the two germline ends. The CDR3 nucleotides read TGTGCCAGCAGCTTTGGTCGGCCTGGCACAGATACGCAGTATTTT. This translates into CASSFGRPGTDTQYF. Full variable domain (remainder filled in from reference TRBV7-2 and TRBJ2-3): GAGVSQSPSNKVTEKGKDVELRCDPISGHTALYWYRQSLGQGLEFLIYFQGNSAPDKSGLPSDRFSAERTGGSVSTLTIQRTQQEDSAVYLCASSFGRPGTDTQYFGPGTRLTVL.

The chain is built from TRBV11-3 and TRBJ2-2; D remains unclear. Looked up from germline, CDR1 is SGHNT and CDR2 is YENEEA. V was shortened by 5 bases and J by 5 bases, with 6 bases between the two germline ends. CDR3 length: 12 residues. The CDR3 protein is CASSGRTGELFF. The CDR3 DNA sequence: TGTGCCAGCAGCGGGCGTACCGGGGAGCTGTTTTTT. The whole variable domain, remainder taken from reference TRBV11-3 and TRBJ2-2, is EAGVVQSPRYKIIEKKQPVAFWCNPISGHNTLYWYLQNLGQGPELLIRYENEEAVDDSQLPKDRFSAERLKGVDSTLKIQPAELGDSAVYLCASSGRTGELFFGEGSRLTVL.

The CDR3 loop reads CASRKAQVTETEAFF. CDR3 nucleotides: TGCGCCAGCAGAAAAGCCCAGGTGACAGAAACTGAAGCTTTCTTT. This chain links TRBV5-1 with TRBJ1-1; a possible D gene is TRBD1 (5 bases). The CDR3 loop spans 15 amino acids. Trimming took 5 bases from V and 5 from J, leaving 19 bases between them. In germline, CDR1 is SGHRS, CDR2 YFSETQ.

This chain uses TRBV14 with TRBJ2-2; 14 nucleotides line up with TRBD2. J gave up 13 bases and V 2 bases, and 9 bases lay outside the gene matches. From germline, CDR1 is SGHDN and CDR2 FVKESK. The CDR3 is 16 residues long. The CDR3 DNA sequence: TGTGCCAGCAGCCAATCGGGACTAGCGGGGGCCCGCGGGCTGTTTTTT. Its translation: CASSQSGLAGARGLFF.

This clone occurred once. The rearrangement joins TRBV5-1 to TRBJ2-6; perhaps TRBD1 as D (6 bases). Germline V gene lookup returns CDR1 SGHRS and CDR2 YFSETQ. The CDR3 runs to 17 residues. The ends were cut back, 0 bases at V and 0 bases at J, with 10 bases in the middle. This CDR3 reads CASSLGQVHSGANVLTF. The CDR3 DNA reads as TGCGCCAGCAGCTTGGGACAGGTGCACTCTGGGGCCAACGTCCTGACTTTC.

This rearrangement joins TRBV6-5 to TRBJ2-1; 11 nucleotides align to TRBD2. After removal of 0 bases from V and 7 bases from J, the junction contained 5 bases not matched to a gene. The CDR3 spans 16 residues. CDR1 and CDR2 (germline): MNHEY, SVGAGI. CDR3 sequence (DNA): TGTGCCAGCAGTTACTCGGGGCTAGCGGGAGGAAATGAGCAGTTCTTC. Amino acid sequence: CASSYSGLAGGNEQFF.

The genes are TRBV7-9 and TRBJ1-2, with D perhaps matching TRBD1 (6 bases). Germline loops: CDR1 SEHNR, CDR2 FQNEAQ (reference sequence). The CDR3 has 15 amino acids. V shed 5 bases and J shed 8 bases, with 21 bases lying between them. As DNA, the CDR3 is TGTGCCAGCAGCCCACGATTCACAGGGCCAGGGGGCTACACCTTC. Protein product: CASSPRFTGPGGYTF.

The J gene is TRBJ2-1, the V gene TRBV9; 9 bases agree with TRBD2. The CDR3 extends over 17 amino acids. Germline V gene data show CDR1 as SGDLS and CDR2 as YYNGEE. V dropped 4 bases and J dropped 2; count of bases not matched to a gene: 10. Here the CDR3 DNA reads TGTGCCAGCAGCTTCCCGGGGAGCGGGGGGACCTACAATGAGCAGTTCTTC. Its translation is CASSFPGSGGTYNEQFF.

The chain recombines TRBV5-4 with TRBJ2-3; D unresolved. The CDR3 runs to 14 residues. Germline V gene sequence: CDR1 SGHNT, CDR2 YYREEE (reference sequence). The ends were cut back, 3 bases at V and 0 bases at J, with 8 bases in the middle. The DNA of the CDR3 is TGTGCCAGCAGCTCTGGACGGAGCACAGATACGCAGTATTTT. Translated, it gives CASSSGRSTDTQYF.